This T cell receptor beta chain is drawn from a study of blood T cell repertoires in COVID-19. About the research overall: T cells, B-cell-depleted T cells, or PBMCs provided the cDNA or gDNA that served as material.

In terms of age and location, participants ranged from roughly 18 to 90 years and lived in about two dozen US areas. TCRdb's copy holds only in-frame clones and misses some; the assay was immunoSEQ multiplex PCR. The repertoire holds more than 250,000 clones, with roughly four fifths as singletons. The CDR3 spans 14 residues. V shed 5 bases, J shed 7 bases, and the junction held 10 bases outside the gene matches. The germline V gene has CDR1 SNHLY and CDR2 FYNNEI. The rearrangement joins TRBV2 to TRBJ2-5; 7 bases line up with TRBD1. The sample was PBMCs or T cells enriched from blood (not recorded which). The receptor was derived from a man aged 35-49 years who had been exposed to COVID-19. This CDR3 reads CASSPRQGSGTQYF. The CDR3 DNA follows: TGTGCCAGCAGTCCTAGACAGGGCTCAGGGACCCAGTACTTC.